The rows below give T cell receptor beta chains drawn from one sample of a study of blood T cell repertoires in COVID-19. TCRdb's table, derived via immunoSEQ multiplex PCR, lists solely in-frame clones and lacks some. The sample has 150,000 to 170,000 clones; approximately 85% are singletons. Sequences were obtained from peripheral blood. The source of these receptors is a woman in her fifties or sixties with COVID-19, enrolled during active disease. Both conserved end residues are part of each CDR3. A D gene is named only where the DNA matches it firmly. Rows may omit the clone size; those that give it use once, few, many or a size class.

size	D	V	J	DNA	CDR3
NA	TRBD2	TRBV10-3	TRBJ2-1	TGTGCCATTCGGACTAGCGAGAACAATGAGCAGTTCTTC	CAIRTSENNEQFF
NA	TRBD2	TRBV19	TRBJ2-3	TGTGCCAGTAGTTCTTTAGCGGGGGGAGGAGCAGATACGCAGTATTTT	CASSSLAGGGADTQYF
NA	NA	TRBV6-5	TRBJ1-1	TGTGCCAGCAGAAACACCTACACTGAAGCTTTCTTT	CASRNTYTEAFF
NA	TRBD1	TRBV5-1	TRBJ1-3	TGCGCCAGCAGCTTGGGGACAGGGGAAAACACCATATATTTT	CASSLGTGENTIYF
NA	NA	TRBV6-5	TRBJ1-4	TGTGCCAGCGCCAGGGGACCTAATGAAAAACTGTTTTTT	CASARGPNEKLFF
NA	TRBD1	TRBV7-8	TRBJ1-1	TGTGCCAGCAGCTTAAGGGGGACAGGGGGAGGGAACACTGAAGCTTTCTTT	CASSLRGTGGGNTEAFF
NA	TRBD1	TRBV7-6	TRBJ2-2	TGTGCCAGCAGCCCTGGACAGGGCTCTAACACCGGGGAGCTGTTTTTT	CASSPGQGSNTGELFF
NA	NA	TRBV5-8	TRBJ1-3	TGTGCCAGCAGCTTGGTTGTCGGGGTCTCTGGAAACACCATATATTTT	CASSLVVGVSGNTIYF
NA	NA	TRBV18	TRBJ2-5	TGTGCCAGCTCCCCGGCGGGGAATCAAGAGACCCAGTACTTC	CASSPAGNQETQYF
NA	TRBD2	TRBV19	TRBJ2-5	TGTGCCAGTAGAGCGGCGGGACTAGCGGGACCCGGGGGAGAGACCCAGTACTTC	CASRAAGLAGPGGETQYF
NA	NA	TRBV30	TRBJ1-2	TGTGCCTGGAGTGTACGTTTTTTAACTGATCGGGGCTACACCTTC	CAWSVRFLTDRGYTF
NA	TRBD1	TRBV7-2	TRBJ1-2	TGTGCCAGCAGCTCCGCCTCGACAGGGGGCTATGGCTACACCTTC	CASSSASTGGYGYTF
NA	NA	TRBV19	TRBJ2-7	TGTGCCAGTAGTATAGAAGCCGAGGGCTCCTACGAGCAGTACTTC	CASSIEAEGSYEQYF
NA	TRBD1	TRBV12-5	TRBJ1-1	TGTGCTAGTGGTTCTCAGGGGGCGAACACTGAAGCTTTCTTT	CASGSQGANTEAFF
once	TRBD1	TRBV29-1	TRBJ2-3	TGCAGCGTTCAGACAGGGGGTCAAGATACGCAGTATTTT	CSVQTGGQDTQYF
NA	NA	TRBV24-1	TRBJ1-1	TGTGCCACCAGTGGGGAGAGCACTGAAGCTTTCTTT	CATSGESTEAFF
NA	TRBD2	TRBV7-8	TRBJ2-1	TGTGCCAGCAGCTTGAACGGACTAGCGGGGTCCAATGAGCAGTTCTTC	CASSLNGLAGSNEQFF
NA	NA	TRBV29-1	TRBJ2-3	TGCAGCGTTGAAAAAGGGGCGGATACGCAGTATTTT	CSVEKGADTQYF
once	NA	TRBV5-1	TRBJ2-2	TGCGCCAGCAGCTTCTCGGTCACCGGGGAGCTGTTTTTT	CASSFSVTGELFF
NA	TRBD2	TRBV2	TRBJ2-2	TGTGCCAGCAGTGAAAGGAAACTAGCGGGAACCGGGGAGCTGTTTTTT	CASSERKLAGTGELFF
once	NA	TRBV5-1	TRBJ2-3	TGCGCCAGCAGCGTCAGACAGGGAGGTAAAACAGATACGCAGTATTTT	CASSVRQGGKTDTQYF
NA	NA	TRBV5-6	TRBJ1-2	TGTGCCAGCAGCTTGAACCAGGGAAACTATGGCTACACCTTC	CASSLNQGNYGYTF
NA	TRBD1	TRBV18	TRBJ1-1	TGTGCCAGCTCACCACGGACAGGCCTGAACACTGAAGCTTTCTTT	CASSPRTGLNTEAFF
NA	NA	TRBV28	TRBJ2-2	TGTGCCAGCAGTTTCCTTGGGGAGCTGTTTTTT	CASSFLGELFF
NA	NA	TRBV6-5	TRBJ1-3	TGTGCCAGCAGTTACGGGCATGGAAACACCATATATTTT	CASSYGHGNTIYF
NA	NA	TRBV6-7	TRBJ2-5	TGTGCCAGCAGTTACATGGAACAGGGAGCCCCCAAAGAGACCCAGTACTTC	CASSYMEQGAPKETQYF
NA	NA	TRBV7-9	TRBJ1-2	TGTGCCAGCAGCGAAGATACAGGGCTTTTTAACTATGGCTACACCTTC	CASSEDTGLFNYGYTF
NA	TRBD1	TRBV27	TRBJ1-5	TGTGCCAGCAGTCCGCGGACAGGGGTCAATCAGCCCCAGCATTTT	CASSPRTGVNQPQHF
NA	NA	TRBV4-1	TRBJ2-1	TGCGCCAGCAGCCAAAGAGAGGACAGTTACAATGAGCAGTTCTTC	CASSQREDSYNEQFF
NA	TRBD2	TRBV6-1	TRBJ2-1	TGTGCCAGCAGTGAATTCGGAGCGGGGGGCCTTCTATACAATGAGCAGTTCTTC	CASSEFGAGGLLYNEQFF
NA	NA	TRBV9	TRBJ2-1	TGTGCCAGCAGCGTCCTCACTGGGAGCTCCTACAATGAGCAGTTCTTC	CASSVLTGSSYNEQFF
NA	NA	TRBV29-1	TRBJ1-1	TGCAGCGTTGAGTCCACCCTGAGCACTGAAGCTTTCTTT	CSVESTLSTEAFF
NA	TRBD1	TRBV5-1	TRBJ1-2	TGCGCCAGCAGTTCGGGACAGGGGGCTTATGGCTACACCTTC	CASSSGQGAYGYTF
NA	NA	TRBV7-9	TRBJ2-5	TGTGCCAGCAGCTCAGTCAACGCTCAGTACTTC	CASSSVNAQYF
NA	NA	TRBV4-2	TRBJ1-2	TGTGCCAGCAGCCTCCAGTGGCGGAACTATGGCTACACCTTC	CASSLQWRNYGYTF
once	TRBD1	TRBV6-5	TRBJ1-1	TGTGCCAGCAGGCCTCAGGGGGCGCGTACTGAAGCTTTCTTT	CASRPQGARTEAFF